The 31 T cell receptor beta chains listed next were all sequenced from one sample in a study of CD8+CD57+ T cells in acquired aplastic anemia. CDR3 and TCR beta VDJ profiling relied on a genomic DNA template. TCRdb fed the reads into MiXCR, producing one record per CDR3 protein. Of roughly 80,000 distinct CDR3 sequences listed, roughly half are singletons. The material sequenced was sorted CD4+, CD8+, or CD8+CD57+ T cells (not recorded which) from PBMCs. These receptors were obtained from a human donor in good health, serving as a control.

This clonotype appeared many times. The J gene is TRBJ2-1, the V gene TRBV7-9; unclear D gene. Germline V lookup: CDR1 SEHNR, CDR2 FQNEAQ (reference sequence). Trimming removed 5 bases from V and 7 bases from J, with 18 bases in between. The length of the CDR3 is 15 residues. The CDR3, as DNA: TGTGCCAGCAGCCCAGATATCGATCCTGGGAATGAGCAGTTCTTC. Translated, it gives CASSPDIDPGNEQFF. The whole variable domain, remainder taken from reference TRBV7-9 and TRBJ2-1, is DTGVSQNPRHKITKRGQNVTFRCDPISEHNRLYWYRQTLGQGPEFLTYFQNEAQLEKSRLLSDRFSAERPKGSFSTLEIQRTEQGDSAMYLCASSPDIDPGNEQFFGPGTRLTVL.

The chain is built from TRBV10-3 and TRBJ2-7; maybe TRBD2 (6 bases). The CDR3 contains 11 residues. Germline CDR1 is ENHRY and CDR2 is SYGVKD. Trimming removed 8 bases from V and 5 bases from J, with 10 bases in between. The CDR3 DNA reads TGTGCCATCGCCGGGGAGGACGAGCAGTACTTC. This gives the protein CAIAGEDEQYF.

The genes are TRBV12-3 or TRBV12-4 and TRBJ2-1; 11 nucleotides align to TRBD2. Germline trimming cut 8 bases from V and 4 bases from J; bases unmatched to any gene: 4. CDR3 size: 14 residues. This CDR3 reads CASLAGGFYNEQFF. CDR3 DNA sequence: TGTGCCAGCCTAGCGGGAGGATTTTACAATGAGCAGTTCTTC.

This CDR3 reads CASSLGRQGGATF. In DNA form, the CDR3 reads TGTGCCAGCAGCTTAGGACGACAGGGCGGCGCCACCTTC. The rearrangement joins TRBV7-9 to TRBJ1-2; 7 bases match TRBD1. The CDR3 covers 13 residues. Losses at the gene ends were 1 base for V and 13 bases for J; bases not matched to a gene: 9. Germline-derived CDR1 and CDR2 are SEHNR and FQNEAQ (reference sequence).

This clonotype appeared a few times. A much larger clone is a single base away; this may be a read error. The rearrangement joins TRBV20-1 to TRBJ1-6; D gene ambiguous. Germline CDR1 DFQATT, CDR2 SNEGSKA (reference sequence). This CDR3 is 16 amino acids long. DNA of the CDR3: TGCCGTGCTAGACCCGCCAGGAGCTCCTATAATTCACCCCTCCACTTT. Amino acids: CRARPARSSYNSPLHF.

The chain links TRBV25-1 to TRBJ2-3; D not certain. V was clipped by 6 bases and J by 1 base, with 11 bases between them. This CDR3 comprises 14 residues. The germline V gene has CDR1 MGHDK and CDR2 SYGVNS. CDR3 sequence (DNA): TGTGCCAGCAGCGTAATGACCGGCACAGATACGCAGTATTTT. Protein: CASSVMTGTDTQYF. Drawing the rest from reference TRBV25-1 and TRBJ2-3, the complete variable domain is EADIYQTPRYLVIGTGKKITLECSQTMGHDKMYWYQQDPGMELHLIHYSYGVNSTEKGDLSSESTVSRIRTEHFPLTLESARPSHTSQYLCASSVMTGTDTQYFGPGTRLTVL.

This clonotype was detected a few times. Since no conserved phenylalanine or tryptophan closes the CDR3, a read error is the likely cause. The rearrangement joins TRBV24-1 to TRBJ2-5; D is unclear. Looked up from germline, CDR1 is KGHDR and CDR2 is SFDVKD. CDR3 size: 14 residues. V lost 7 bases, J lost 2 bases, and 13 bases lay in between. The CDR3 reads CATSTSWGQETQYL. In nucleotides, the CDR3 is TGTGCCACCAGCACCTCCTGGGGACAAGAGACCCAGTACCTC.

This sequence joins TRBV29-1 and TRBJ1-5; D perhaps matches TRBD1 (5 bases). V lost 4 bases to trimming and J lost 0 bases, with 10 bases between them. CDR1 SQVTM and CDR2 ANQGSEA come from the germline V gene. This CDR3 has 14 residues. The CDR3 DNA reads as TGCAGCGTTGCGTCCAGGGATAGCAATCAGCCCCAGCATTTT. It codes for CSVASRDSNQPQHF.

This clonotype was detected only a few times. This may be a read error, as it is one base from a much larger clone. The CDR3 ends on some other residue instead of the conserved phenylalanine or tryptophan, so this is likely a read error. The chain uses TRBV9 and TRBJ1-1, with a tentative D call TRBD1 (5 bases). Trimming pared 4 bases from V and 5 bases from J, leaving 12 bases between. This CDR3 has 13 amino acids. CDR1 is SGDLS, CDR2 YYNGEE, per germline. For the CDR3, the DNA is TGTGCCAGCAGCACCGGACAAAGGACTGAAGCTTTCTCT. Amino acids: CASSTGQRTEAFS.

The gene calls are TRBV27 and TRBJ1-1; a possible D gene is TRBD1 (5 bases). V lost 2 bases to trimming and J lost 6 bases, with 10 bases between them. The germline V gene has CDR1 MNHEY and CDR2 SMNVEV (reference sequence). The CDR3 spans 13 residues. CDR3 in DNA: TGTGCCAGCAGTTTAGTTTGGGGGGCTGAAGCTTTCTTT. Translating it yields CASSLVWGAEAFF.

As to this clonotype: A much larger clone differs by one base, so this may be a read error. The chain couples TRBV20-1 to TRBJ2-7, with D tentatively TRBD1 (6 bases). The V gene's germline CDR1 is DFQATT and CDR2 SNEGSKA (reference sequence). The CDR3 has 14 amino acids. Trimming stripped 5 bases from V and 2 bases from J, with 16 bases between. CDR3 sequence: CSAPLLTGTYEQYF. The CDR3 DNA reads TGCAGTGCTCCGCTCCTGACAGGCACCTACGAGCAGTACTTC.

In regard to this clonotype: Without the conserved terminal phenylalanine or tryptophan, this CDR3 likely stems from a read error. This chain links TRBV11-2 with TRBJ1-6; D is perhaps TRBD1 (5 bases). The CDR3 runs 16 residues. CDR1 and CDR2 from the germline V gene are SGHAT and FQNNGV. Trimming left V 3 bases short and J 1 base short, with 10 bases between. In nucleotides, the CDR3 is TGTGCCAGCAGCTTCTCAGGGCGATCCTATAATTCACCCCTCCACCTT. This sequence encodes CASSFSGRSYNSPLHL.

Here the CDR3 DNA reads TGTGCCAGCAGTGGCCGGGACAGGGGGTTCGAGACCCAGTACTTC. It encodes CASSGRDRGFETQYF. This chain links TRBV6-1 with TRBJ2-5, with 11 bases matching TRBD1. The ends lost 4 bases at V and 5 bases at J; junction bases unmatched: 6. This CDR3 is built from 15 residues. Germline V gives CDR1 MNHNS, CDR2 SASEGT.

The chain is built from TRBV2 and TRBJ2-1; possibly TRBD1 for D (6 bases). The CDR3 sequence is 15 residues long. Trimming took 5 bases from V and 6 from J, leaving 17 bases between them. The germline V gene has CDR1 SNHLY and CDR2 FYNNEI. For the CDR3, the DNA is TGTGCCAGCAGTCCCTTTACAGGGACACTCAATGAGCAGTTCTTC. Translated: CASSPFTGTLNEQFF.

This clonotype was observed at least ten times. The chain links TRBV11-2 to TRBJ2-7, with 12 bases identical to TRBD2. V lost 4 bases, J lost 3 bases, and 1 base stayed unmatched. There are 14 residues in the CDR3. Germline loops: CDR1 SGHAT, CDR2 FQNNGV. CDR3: CASSSGLAGYEQYF. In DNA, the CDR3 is TGTGCCAGCAGCTCGGGACTAGCGGGCTACGAGCAGTACTTC.

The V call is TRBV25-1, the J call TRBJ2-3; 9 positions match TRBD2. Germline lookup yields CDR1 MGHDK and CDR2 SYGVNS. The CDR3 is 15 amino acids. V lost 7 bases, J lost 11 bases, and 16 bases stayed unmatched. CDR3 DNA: TGTGCCAGCACTAGCGTCGCGGGAGGGTACAATGAGCAGTATTTT. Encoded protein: CASTSVAGGYNEQYF.

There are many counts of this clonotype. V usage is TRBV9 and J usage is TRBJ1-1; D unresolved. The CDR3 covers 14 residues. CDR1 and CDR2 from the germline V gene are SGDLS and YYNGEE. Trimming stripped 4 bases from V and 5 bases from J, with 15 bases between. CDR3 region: CASSPQAGETEAFF. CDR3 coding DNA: TGTGCCAGCAGCCCTCAGGCCGGGGAGACTGAAGCTTTCTTT.

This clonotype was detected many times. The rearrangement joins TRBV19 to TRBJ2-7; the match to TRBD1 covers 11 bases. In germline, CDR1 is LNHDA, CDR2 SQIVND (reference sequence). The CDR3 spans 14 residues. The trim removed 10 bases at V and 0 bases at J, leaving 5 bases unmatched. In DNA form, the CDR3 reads TGTGCCACGCTCGGGACAGGGGGCTCCTACGAGCAGTACTTC. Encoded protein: CATLGTGGSYEQYF.

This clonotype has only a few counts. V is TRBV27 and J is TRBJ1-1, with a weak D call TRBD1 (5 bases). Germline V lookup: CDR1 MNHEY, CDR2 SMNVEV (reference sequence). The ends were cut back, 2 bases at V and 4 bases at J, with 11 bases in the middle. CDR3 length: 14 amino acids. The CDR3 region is CASSLGGSGTEAFF. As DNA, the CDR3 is TGTGCCAGCAGTTTAGGGGGATCGGGCACTGAAGCTTTCTTT.

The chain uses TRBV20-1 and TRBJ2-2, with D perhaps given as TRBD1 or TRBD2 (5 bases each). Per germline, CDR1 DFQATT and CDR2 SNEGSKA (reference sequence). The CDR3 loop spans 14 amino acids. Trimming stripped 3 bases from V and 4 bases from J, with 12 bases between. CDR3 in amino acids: CSASDGTSTGELFF. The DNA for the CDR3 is TGCAGTGCTAGTGATGGGACGAGCACCGGGGAGCTGTTTTTT.

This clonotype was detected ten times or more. CDR3 DNA: TGTGCCAGCAGCCCCCTGGGGGACATATCCTACGAGCAGTACTTC. Its protein product is CASSPLGDISYEQYF. This chain uses TRBV9 with TRBJ2-7, with a weak D call TRBD1 (6 bases). The V and J ends lost 4 bases and 1 base respectively, with 15 bases between them. This CDR3 contains 15 residues. Germline V lookup: CDR1 SGDLS, CDR2 YYNGEE.

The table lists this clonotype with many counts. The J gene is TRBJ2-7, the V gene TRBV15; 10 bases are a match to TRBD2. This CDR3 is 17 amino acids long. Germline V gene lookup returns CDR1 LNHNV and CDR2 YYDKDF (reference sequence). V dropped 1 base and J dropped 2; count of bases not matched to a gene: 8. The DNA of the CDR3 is TGTGCCACCAGCAGAGGGGCGCTAGCGGGAGACCCCTACGAGCAGTACTTC. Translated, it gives CATSRGALAGDPYEQYF.

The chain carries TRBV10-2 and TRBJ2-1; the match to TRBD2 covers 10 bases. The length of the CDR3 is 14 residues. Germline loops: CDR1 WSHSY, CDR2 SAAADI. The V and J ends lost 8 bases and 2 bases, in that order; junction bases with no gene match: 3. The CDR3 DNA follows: TGCGCCAGCCGACTAGCGGGTGCCTACAATGAGCAGTTCTTC. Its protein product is CASRLAGAYNEQFF.

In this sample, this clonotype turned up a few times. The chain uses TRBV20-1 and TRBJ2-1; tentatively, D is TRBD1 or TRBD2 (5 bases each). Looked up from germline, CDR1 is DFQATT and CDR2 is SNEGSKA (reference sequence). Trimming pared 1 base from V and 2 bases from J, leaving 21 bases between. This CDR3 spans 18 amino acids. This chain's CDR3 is CSARVIIGRDQTYNEQFF. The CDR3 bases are TGCAGTGCTAGAGTAATCATAGGACGGGACCAGACCTACAATGAGCAGTTCTTC.

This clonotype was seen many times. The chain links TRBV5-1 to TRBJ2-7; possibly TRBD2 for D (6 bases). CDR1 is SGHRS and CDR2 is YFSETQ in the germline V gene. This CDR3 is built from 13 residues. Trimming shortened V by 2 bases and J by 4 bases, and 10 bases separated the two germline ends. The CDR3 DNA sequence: TGCGCCAGCAGCTTCGGGGGAGCGTACGAGCAGTACTTC. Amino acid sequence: CASSFGGAYEQYF.

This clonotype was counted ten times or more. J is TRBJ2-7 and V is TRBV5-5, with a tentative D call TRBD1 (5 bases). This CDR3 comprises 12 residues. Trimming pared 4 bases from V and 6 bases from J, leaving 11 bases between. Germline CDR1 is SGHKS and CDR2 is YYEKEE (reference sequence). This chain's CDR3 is CASSLGQGEQYF. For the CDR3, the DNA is TGTGCCAGCAGCCTGGGGCAAGGCGAGCAGTACTTC.

The CDR3 is CASSLSSRQDGYTF. The CDR3 nucleotides are TGTGCCAGCAGTTTATCGTCCAGGCAGGATGGCTACACCTTC. The V and J genes are TRBV27 and TRBJ1-2; unclear D gene. The ends were cut back, 0 bases at V and 6 bases at J, with 11 bases in the middle. The CDR3 has 14 residues. Germline CDR1 reads MNHEY; CDR2 reads SMNVEV (reference sequence).

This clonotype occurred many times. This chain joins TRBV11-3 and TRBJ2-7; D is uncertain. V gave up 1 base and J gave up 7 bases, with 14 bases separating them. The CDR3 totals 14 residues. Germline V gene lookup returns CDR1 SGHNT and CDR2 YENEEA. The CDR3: CASSLGPQMGEQYF. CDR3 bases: TGTGCCAGCAGCTTAGGTCCTCAAATGGGAGAGCAGTACTTC.

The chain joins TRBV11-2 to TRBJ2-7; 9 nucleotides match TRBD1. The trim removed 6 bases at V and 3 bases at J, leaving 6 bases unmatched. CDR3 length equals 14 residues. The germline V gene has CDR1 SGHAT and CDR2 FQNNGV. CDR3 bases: TGTGCCAGCAGACCTCGACAGGGGGTCTACGAGCAGTACGTC. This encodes CASRPRQGVYEQYV.

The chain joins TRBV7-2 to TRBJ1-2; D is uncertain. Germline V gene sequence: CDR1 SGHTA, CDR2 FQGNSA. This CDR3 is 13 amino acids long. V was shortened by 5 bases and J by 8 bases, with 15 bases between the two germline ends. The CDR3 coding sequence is TGTGCCAGCAGCGCGGGAAGTTTGGGAGGCTACACCTTC. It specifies CASSAGSLGGYTF.

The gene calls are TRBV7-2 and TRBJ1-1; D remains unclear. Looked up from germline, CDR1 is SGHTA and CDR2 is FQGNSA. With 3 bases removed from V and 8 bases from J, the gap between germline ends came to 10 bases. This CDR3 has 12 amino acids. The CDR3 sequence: CASSFTSVEAFF. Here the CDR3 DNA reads TGTGCCAGCAGCTTTACTAGCGTCGAAGCTTTCTTT. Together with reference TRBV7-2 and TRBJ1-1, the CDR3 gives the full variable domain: GAGVSQSPSNKVTEKGKDVELRCDPISGHTALYWYRQSLGQGLEFLIYFQGNSAPDKSGLPSDRFSAERTGGSVSTLTIQRTQQEDSAVYLCASSFTSVEAFFGQGTRLTVV.